The 5 T cell receptor beta chains reported below all come from one sample, sequenced in a study of cytomegalovirus exposure and HLA in healthy donors. The PCR employed 60 Vbeta primers together with 13 Jbeta primers. The repertoire was sequenced with immunoSEQ multiplex PCR; TCRdb's copy has only in-frame clones and lacks some. The sample has about 140,000 clones; around 82% are singletons. Sequenced sample: PBMCs. These receptors were obtained from a man younger than 30 in good health and CMV-seropositive.

This clone was seen only once. The chain employs TRBV10-3 and TRBJ2-3; D is possibly TRBD2 (6 bases). Germline loops: CDR1 ENHRY, CDR2 SYGVKD. The CDR3 covers 15 residues. V was pared by 6 bases and J by 3 bases, with 16 bases between. This CDR3 reads CAIRDPGRGTDTQYF. For the CDR3, the DNA is TGTGCCATCAGGGACCCGGGACGGGGGACAGATACGCAGTATTTT.

The rearrangement joins TRBV2 to TRBJ1-5; perhaps TRBD1 as D (6 bases). Germline V gives CDR1 SNHLY, CDR2 FYNNEI. V dropped 8 bases and J dropped 5 bases, with 10 bases sitting between them. The CDR3 has 12 residues. In nucleotides, the CDR3 is TGTGCCAGCTCAGCAGGGGATCAGCCCCAGCATTTT. Encoded protein: CASSAGDQPQHF.

This clone was detected a few times. For the CDR3, the DNA is TGTGCCAGCAGTGAACCATTAGTCGGGAGCGATACGCAGTATTTT. It translates to CASSEPLVGSDTQYF. V gene TRBV6-1 combines with J gene TRBJ2-3; a possible D gene is TRBD2 (6 bases). The CDR3 length is 15 residues. CDR1 is MNHNS and CDR2 is SASEGT in the germline V gene. Trimming stripped 2 bases from V and 6 bases from J, with 15 bases between.

This rearrangement joins TRBV6-5 to TRBJ2-7, with TRBD2 matching 13 bases. The germline gives CDR1 MNHEY, CDR2 SVGAGI. With 6 bases clipped from V and 5 bases from J, the junction kept 1 base outside the gene matches. This CDR3 is 13 amino acids long. CDR3 protein: CASSGLAGDEQYF. CDR3 sequence (DNA): TGTGCCAGCAGCGGACTAGCGGGAGACGAGCAGTACTTC.

This clone was found a few times. The genes are TRBV16 and TRBJ1-1, with a possible D match to TRBD1 (6 bases). Between the trimmed V and J ends, which lost 5 bases and 0 bases, there was a span of 10 bases. Germline V gene sequence: CDR1 KGHSY, CDR2 FQNENV. The CDR3 has 14 amino acids. CDR3 DNA: TGTGCCAGCAGCGACAGGTTAGTGAACACTGAAGCTTTCTTT. Translating gives CASSDRLVNTEAFF.